Below, one TCR beta chain is given with its context. The antigen remains undetermined. Mismatch with germline at one junction end may stem from a read error. Other nucleotide sequences from this sample produce the same CDR3. Measured with immunoSEQ multiplex PCR; TCRdb has only the in-frame clones, and not every one. The repertoire holds some 2,400,000 clones, approximately 96% seen once, with about 0.13% in the top ten. These data come from a study of shared clonotypes between healthy human individuals. Study-wide points: For sorted subsets, rarefaction showed incomplete sequencing despite large depth. Memory subsets had estimated richness that was generally smaller than that of naive subsets.

Sample: naive CD4+ T cells sorted from blood. Subset here: CD45RA+ positively selected. The receptor comes from a man in his late teens or twenties in good health.

DNA for the CDR3: TGTGCTAGCAGCAGGGACAGGGGCCGGGAGACCCAGTACTTC. Protein product: CASSRDRGRETQYF. This sequence joins TRBV6-5 and TRBJ2-5; 10 bases are shared with TRBD1. The germline V gene encodes CDR1 MNHEY and CDR2 SVGAGI. The CDR3 sequence is 14 residues long.